The clone carrying this TCR beta chain was counted at least ten times. This sample is drawn from a study of regulatory T cells in long-lasting Graves disease. Study-level background: Patients with new Graves' disease had used antithyroid drugs below 3 months.

According to the study, TCR beta libraries were built with iRepertoire HTBI primers and CDR3-region Arm-PCR. MiXCR, run by TCRdb on the multiplex PCR reads, gives a single entry per CDR3 protein. The sample consists of approximately 460,000 distinct CDR3 sequences, about a sixth of them appearing once. Germline CDR1 DFQATT, CDR2 SNEGSKA (reference sequence). Trimming took off 5 bases at V and 6 bases at J, with 16 bases between the two ends. CDR3 length equals 13 residues. Noted time point: newly diagnosed GD, antithyroid drugs for less than 3 months. With RNA extracted from PBMCs as input, the TCR library was made. This sample also appeared in a second study, on T cells in Graves' hyperthyroidism and ophthalmopathy.

The starting material was peripheral blood mononuclear cells (PBMCs), obtained at new diagnosis, from a patient treated with antithyroid drugs. This TCR came from a woman aged 25 to 45 with Graves disease. The chain links TRBV20-1 to TRBJ1-1; perhaps TRBD1 as D (5 bases). The CDR3 is CSAGLFGAAEAFF. CDR3 DNA: TGCAGTGCTGGTTTATTTGGGGCAGCTGAAGCTTTCTTT.